The next 7 T cell receptor beta chains were all read from a single sample in a study of TIL therapy for anti-PD-1-resistant metastatic lung cancer. The immunoSEQ assay was v3. Libraries were prepared by immunoSEQ multiplex PCR; TCRdb keeps only in-frame clonotypes and omits some of them. The data hold about 59,000 clones, with 73% observed a single time. The sample's time point: pre-treatment sample, taken before nivolumab and TIL therapy. The material sequenced was blood, taken at baseline. The receptors were gathered from a person between 25 and 80 years old with non-small cell lung cancer.

V gene TRBV28 combines with J gene TRBJ2-3, with TRBD2 matching 8 bases. Germline CDR1 and CDR2: MDHEN and SYDVKM. V was clipped by 7 bases and J by 3 bases; unmatched bases: 9. This CDR3 has 15 amino acids. CDR3 bases: TGTGCCAGCACCCGGCCTGGCGGGAGGACAGATACGCAGTATTTT. It yields the protein CASTRPGGRTDTQYF.

The rearrangement joins TRBV12-5 to TRBJ1-1; 7 bases map to TRBD1. V shed 2 bases and J 6 bases; nucleotides not matched to a gene: 3. The CDR3 covers 13 residues. Germline V gene sequence: CDR1 LGHNT, CDR2 FRNRAP. The CDR3 DNA reads as TGTGCTAGTGGTTTGACAGGGGACGCTGAAGCTTTCTTT. Its translation is CASGLTGDAEAFF.

This sequence joins TRBV6-5 and TRBJ1-2; possibly TRBD1 for D (5 bases). The CDR3 length is 12 residues. Deletions cut 11 bases from V and 8 bases from J, with 18 bases between. CDR1 is MNHEY, CDR2 SVGAGI, per germline. The CDR3 loop reads CAVNLGGGGYTF. In nucleotides, the CDR3 is TGTGCCGTAAACCTCGGCGGGGGAGGCTACACCTTC.

This chain connects TRBV6-5 to TRBJ2-3; TRBD1 might be the D (5 bases). Trimming pared 8 bases from V and 10 bases from J, leaving 25 bases between. The CDR3 has 15 amino acids. The germline gives CDR1 MNHEY, CDR2 SVGAGI. The CDR3 is CASRNLRLAKGAQYF. The CDR3 bases are TGTGCCAGCCGAAATCTGCGACTCGCGAAAGGGGCGCAGTATTTT.

The chain is built from TRBV5-6 and TRBJ1-1; TRBD1 aligns across 7 bases. After removal of 1 base from V and 5 bases from J, the junction contained 8 bases not matched to a gene. Per germline, CDR1 SGHDT and CDR2 YYEEEE. The CDR3 sequence is 15 residues long. CDR3 coding DNA: TGTGCCAGCAGCTTGACTCACAGGGGCAGGACTGAAGCTTTCTTT. This gives the protein CASSLTHRGRTEAFF.

The chain links TRBV19 to TRBJ2-7, with D uncertain. V shed 5 bases and J shed 4 bases, with 15 bases lying between them. The CDR3 loop spans 14 amino acids. From germline, CDR1 is LNHDA and CDR2 SQIVND (reference sequence). This CDR3 is CASSPYNGIYEQYF. Written as DNA, the CDR3 is TGTGCCAGTAGTCCCTACAACGGAATTTACGAGCAGTACTTC.

The chain employs TRBV7-6 and TRBJ2-5, with 8 nucleotides matching TRBD2. The J segment lost 2 bases and the V segment lost 3 bases, leaving 2 bases of the junction unmatched. CDR1 and CDR2 from the germline V gene are SGHVS and FNYEAQ. This CDR3 spans 14 amino acids. CDR3 residues: CASSFSGAQETQYF. DNA of the CDR3: TGTGCCAGCAGCTTTAGCGGGGCTCAAGAGACCCAGTACTTC.